A single sample is the source of the 24 T cell receptor beta chains below, sequenced in a study of cytomegalovirus exposure and HLA in healthy donors (dated by TCRdb to about 2017). Library preparation was by the immunoSEQ multiplex PCR assay. For the multiplex PCR, a mixture combining 60 forward primers for TCR Vbeta segments and 13 reverse primers for TCR Jbeta segments was used. TCRdb mirrors the immuneACCESS table, restricted to in-frame sequences. Some clones are absent from its copies; in checked studies, under half trace to an unresolved V gene, and the reason for the others is unknown. This sample holds 90,000 to 140,000 clones; approximately 72% were observed only once. Jointly, the top ten make up 1.3% of the sample. The sequenced sample was PBMCs. The receptor source for this set is a man aged 25 to 40 in good health and CMV-seronegative.

This clone has just a few counts. The J gene is TRBJ1-2, the V gene TRBV6-1; 9 bases line up with TRBD1. Germline CDR1 MNHNS, CDR2 SASEGT. CDR3 length: 13 residues. The ends lost 6 bases at V and 8 bases at J; junction bases unmatched: 7. The CDR3 region is CASSAQGAEGYTF. The DNA for the CDR3 is TGTGCCAGCAGCGCACAGGGGGCTGAGGGCTACACCTTC.

The chain is built from TRBV27 and TRBJ1-2, with TRBD1 as a possible D gene (5 bases). Trimming cost V 3 bases and J 2 bases, with 10 bases left between them. The germline CDR1 and CDR2 sequences are MNHEY and SMNVEV (reference sequence). The CDR3 totals 14 residues. CDR3 nucleotide sequence: TGTGCCAGCAGTTTGGGGGGAACGAACTATGGCTACACCTTC. Protein: CASSLGGTNYGYTF.

The chain carries TRBV19 and TRBJ2-6; D unresolved. Germline CDR1 and CDR2: LNHDA and SQIVND (reference sequence). CDR3 size: 13 residues. The V end was cut by 6 bases, the J end by 2 bases, with 5 bases between. The chain's CDR3 is CASSQTGANVLTF. The DNA for the CDR3 is TGTGCCAGTAGCCAGACTGGGGCCAACGTCCTGACTTTC.

CDR3 residues: CASSYFHRGGYTF. The CDR3 DNA reads as TGTGCCAGCAGTTACTTCCACAGGGGCGGCTACACCTTC. This rearrangement joins TRBV6-5 to TRBJ1-2, with TRBD1 identical over 7 bases. CDR3 length: 13 amino acids. V dropped 1 base and J dropped 8; count of bases not matched to a gene: 4. Germline-derived CDR1 and CDR2 are MNHEY and SVGAGI.

The rearrangement links TRBV5-4 to TRBJ1-5; 7 bases map to TRBD1. The J segment lost 1 base and the V segment lost 4 bases, leaving 2 bases of the junction unmatched. Germline V gene sequence: CDR1 SGHNT, CDR2 YYREEE (reference sequence). The CDR3 totals 14 residues. This chain's CDR3 is CASSDRASNQPQHF. In DNA form, the CDR3 reads TGTGCCAGCAGCGACAGGGCGAGCAATCAGCCCCAGCATTTT.

The chain has TRBV6-6 and TRBJ2-5; 9 bases align to TRBD2. The CDR3 contains 16 residues. V gave up 5 bases and J gave up 4 bases; unmatched junction bases: 11. Germline CDR1 reads MNHNY; CDR2 reads SVGAGI (reference sequence). The CDR3 DNA reads as TGTGCCAGCAGTAAAATTAGCGGGAGAGGCGGAGAGACCCAGTACTTC. Its protein is CASSKISGRGGETQYF.

This chain joins TRBV15 and TRBJ2-3; possible D gene TRBD2, 5 bases. The CDR3 has 16 amino acids. CDR1 is LNHNV, CDR2 YYDKDF, per germline (reference sequence). The V end lost 5 bases, the J end lost 4 bases, and 19 bases lay between the germline ends. The CDR3 region is CATSALREIRPDTQYF. The CDR3 DNA is TGTGCCACCAGCGCGCTAAGGGAGATCCGCCCAGATACGCAGTATTTT.

This chain links TRBV25-1 with TRBJ1-2; TRBD1 is a possible D gene (6 bases). This CDR3 spans 12 amino acids. Trimming removed 6 bases at V and 8 bases at J, with 13 bases between. Germline V gene lookup returns CDR1 MGHDK and CDR2 SYGVNS. CDR3 sequence: CASSGTGRGYTF. Here the CDR3 DNA reads TGTGCCAGCAGCGGAACAGGGAGAGGCTACACCTTC.

The CDR3 sequence: CASSQDPVLSIDTQYF. CDR3 DNA sequence: TGCGCCAGCAGCCAAGATCCGGTACTGAGCATTGATACGCAGTATTTT. The V gene is TRBV4-3, the J gene TRBJ2-3, with D unresolved. Germline CDR1 LGHNA, CDR2 YSLEER. V gave up 0 bases and J gave up 6 bases, with 16 bases separating them. The CDR3 runs 16 residues.

The rearrangement links TRBV27 to TRBJ2-7; TRBD2 matches at 12 bases. This CDR3 region has 16 residues. The V and J ends lost 5 bases and 2 bases, in that order; junction bases with no gene match: 7. Germline CDR1 and CDR2: MNHEY and SMNVEV (reference sequence). The CDR3 here is CASSTRTSGAPYEQYF. As DNA, the CDR3 is TGTGCCAGCAGTACTCGGACTAGCGGGGCTCCCTACGAGCAGTACTTC.

The chain carries TRBV13 and TRBJ1-1, with 7 bases that match TRBD1. CDR1 and CDR2 from the germline V gene are PRHDT and FYEKMQ (reference sequence). This CDR3 spans 14 amino acids. The V segment lost 2 bases and the J segment 11 bases; nucleotides outside the gene matches: 11. The CDR3 DNA reads as TGTGCCAGCAGCTTAAGAGGCCAGGGGGTTTCCGCTTTCTTT. As protein: CASSLRGQGVSAFF.

The CDR3 protein is CASSQQQTSPLHF. The CDR3 coding sequence is TGTGCCAGCAGCCAACAACAGACTTCACCCCTCCACTTT. This chain connects TRBV14 to TRBJ1-6, with no clear D. Germline loops: CDR1 SGHDN, CDR2 FVKESK. V lost 2 bases and J 9 bases, leaving 8 bases between the germline ends. This CDR3 spans 13 amino acids.

The CDR3 coding sequence is TGTGCCAGCAGCCTTCGGGACAGGGTGAACACCGGGGAGCTGTTTTTT. Its translation: CASSLRDRVNTGELFF. The chain joins TRBV5-4 to TRBJ2-2, with 9 bases matching TRBD1. V lost 4 bases, J lost 1 base, and 5 bases stayed unmatched. The germline V gene encodes CDR1 SGHNT and CDR2 YYREEE (reference sequence). The length of the CDR3 is 16 residues.

The V call is TRBV7-2, the J call TRBJ1-4; TRBD1 might be the D (6 bases). The CDR3 totals 15 residues. CDR1 and CDR2 from the germline V gene are SGHTA and FQGNSA. Trimming pared 5 bases from V and 0 bases from J, leaving 10 bases between. The CDR3 region is CASSTQGTTNEKLFF. The CDR3 DNA is TGTGCCAGCAGCACACAGGGTACAACTAATGAAAAACTGTTTTTT.

The V call is TRBV5-1, the J call TRBJ2-5, with D possibly matching TRBD1 (6 bases). V lost 7 bases and J lost 11, with 21 bases in between. Germline values: CDR1 SGHRS, CDR2 YFSETQ. CDR3 length: 13 residues. CDR3 residues: CASAWAGAEGQYF. Written as DNA, the CDR3 is TGCGCCAGCGCCTGGGCAGGGGCGGAAGGGCAGTACTTC. Using reference TRBV5-1 and TRBJ2-5 for the parts outside the CDR3, the full variable domain is KAGVTQTPRYLIKTRGQQVTLSCSPISGHRSVSWYQQTPGQGLQFLFEYFSETQRNKGNFPGRFSGRQFSNSRSEMNVSTLELGDSALYLCASAWAGAEGQYFGPGTRLLVL.

This chain uses TRBV7-9 with TRBJ2-3, with D perhaps matching TRBD2 (5 bases). The length of the CDR3 is 16 residues. CDR1 and CDR2 (germline): SEHNR, FQNEAQ (reference sequence). The V end was cut by 5 bases, the J end by 1 base, with 16 bases between. This CDR3 reads CASSERSVMGTDTQYF. The CDR3 nucleotides are TGTGCCAGCAGCGAACGTAGCGTTATGGGCACAGATACGCAGTATTTT.

The chain recombines TRBV18 with TRBJ2-1, with 7 nucleotides matching TRBD1. Trimming took 5 bases from V and 3 from J; bases not matched to a gene: 4. This CDR3 spans 14 amino acids. The germline V gene encodes CDR1 KGHSH and CDR2 LQKENI. CDR3 loop: CASSEDRNYNEQFF. The CDR3 bases are TGTGCCAGCTCAGAGGACAGGAACTACAATGAGCAGTTCTTC. The complete variable domain, with remaining parts taken from reference TRBV18 and TRBJ2-1, reads NAGVMQNPRHLVRRRGQEARLRCSPMKGHSHVYWYRQLPEEGLKFMVYLQKENIIDESGMPKERFSAEFPKEGPSILRIQQVVRGDSAAYFCASSEDRNYNEQFFGPGTRLTVL.

The chain is built from TRBV7-9 and TRBJ2-7; weak D call: TRBD2 (5 bases). Germline V gene lookup returns CDR1 SEHNR and CDR2 FQNEAQ (reference sequence). Trimming pared 6 bases from V and 3 bases from J, leaving 12 bases between. The CDR3 loop spans 13 amino acids. The CDR3 loop reads CASSTNGVYEQYF. The CDR3 DNA reads as TGTGCCAGCAGTACAAACGGGGTCTACGAGCAGTACTTC.

The J gene is TRBJ1-3, the V gene TRBV6-1, with D uncertain. V was pared by 1 base and J by 4 bases, with 11 bases between. The CDR3 extends over 15 amino acids. Germline CDR1 MNHNS, CDR2 SASEGT. This chain's CDR3 is CASSEGVAEGNTIYF. The CDR3 coding sequence is TGTGCCAGCAGTGAAGGAGTAGCCGAGGGAAACACCATATATTTT.

This clone was seen a handful of times. CDR3 region: CASSHMSAGRERSYNEQFF. For the CDR3, the DNA is TGTGCCAGCAGCCACATGTCGGCAGGCCGAGAACGGTCCTACAATGAGCAGTTCTTC. The chain carries TRBV7-9 and TRBJ2-1; D call uncertain. CDR1 is SEHNR and CDR2 is FQNEAQ in the germline V gene (reference sequence). CDR3 length equals 19 residues. Trimming shortened V by 5 bases and J by 1 base, and 24 bases separated the two germline ends. The full variable domain, completed using reference TRBV7-9 and TRBJ2-1, is DTGVSQNPRHKITKRGQNVTFRCDPISEHNRLYWYRQTLGQGPEFLTYFQNEAQLEKSRLLSDRFSAERPKGSFSTLEIQRTEQGDSAMYLCASSHMSAGRERSYNEQFFGPGTRLTVL.

The J gene is TRBJ2-5, the V gene TRBV2; D gene ambiguous. This CDR3 has 12 amino acids. The V end was cut by 6 bases, the J end by 1 base, with 6 bases between. In germline, CDR1 is SNHLY, CDR2 FYNNEI. For the CDR3, the DNA is TGTGCCAGCAGGCGAGCCCAAGAGACCCAGTACTTC. It is translated as CASRRAQETQYF.

The chain links TRBV6-1 to TRBJ2-5; the D gene is possibly TRBD1 (5 bases). V gave up 0 bases and J gave up 3 bases, with 8 bases separating them. The CDR3 contains 14 residues. The V gene's germline CDR1 is MNHNS and CDR2 SASEGT. CDR3 sequence: CASSEAGREETQYF. The CDR3 nucleotides read TGTGCCAGCAGTGAAGCAGGCAGGGAAGAGACCCAGTACTTC.

V is TRBV7-9 and J is TRBJ1-4; D call uncertain. The germline gives CDR1 SEHNR, CDR2 FQNEAQ (reference sequence). Trimming cost V 5 bases and J 6 bases, with 10 bases left between them. This CDR3 has 13 amino acids. The CDR3 region is CASSPDWDEKLFF. DNA for the CDR3: TGTGCCAGCAGCCCAGACTGGGATGAAAAACTGTTTTTT.

V and J are TRBV4-3 and TRBJ1-1; 11 positions match TRBD1. Germline V gene lookup returns CDR1 LGHNA and CDR2 YSLEER. The CDR3 runs 17 residues. Germline trimming cut 4 bases from V and 4 bases from J; bases unmatched to any gene: 11. The CDR3 protein is CASSPGQGQGAITEAFF. CDR3 DNA sequence: TGCGCCAGCAGCCCCGGACAAGGACAGGGGGCGATCACTGAAGCTTTCTTT.